The entry below gives a single T cell receptor (beta chain) sequence along with its context. Its antigen is as yet unknown. The same CDR3 arises from other DNA sequences in this sample as well. CDR3 size: 13 residues. Trimming stripped 6 bases from V and 5 bases from J, with 8 bases between. Germline CDR1 is LNHDA and CDR2 is SQIVND (reference sequence). The sample originates from a study of T cell responses to AZD1222 COVID-19 vaccine. Turning to the study itself: Recipients boosted at about 4 weeks or about 12 weeks are pooled.

Here immunoSEQ multiplex PCR was the method, and the copy in TCRdb shows in-frame clones only, minus some. The sample lists roughly 140,000 clones; 85% to 95% were seen once. General study results and limits: Recipients of AZD1222 seropositive at baseline numbered only 5 or 6. Females outnumbered males among donors, who were mostly white British; clonal diversity was possibly underestimated. Nearly half of spike-specific TCRs reportedly target unmutated variant regions.

The chain joins TRBV19 to TRBJ1-6; a possible D gene is TRBD1 (6 bases). This specimen consisted of peripheral blood, obtained on day 0 of AZD1222 vaccination. The clonotype was recovered from an adult in good health. As DNA, the CDR3 is TGTGCCAGTAGGGACAGAGATAATTCACCCCTCCACTTT. Protein sequence: CASRDRDNSPLHF.